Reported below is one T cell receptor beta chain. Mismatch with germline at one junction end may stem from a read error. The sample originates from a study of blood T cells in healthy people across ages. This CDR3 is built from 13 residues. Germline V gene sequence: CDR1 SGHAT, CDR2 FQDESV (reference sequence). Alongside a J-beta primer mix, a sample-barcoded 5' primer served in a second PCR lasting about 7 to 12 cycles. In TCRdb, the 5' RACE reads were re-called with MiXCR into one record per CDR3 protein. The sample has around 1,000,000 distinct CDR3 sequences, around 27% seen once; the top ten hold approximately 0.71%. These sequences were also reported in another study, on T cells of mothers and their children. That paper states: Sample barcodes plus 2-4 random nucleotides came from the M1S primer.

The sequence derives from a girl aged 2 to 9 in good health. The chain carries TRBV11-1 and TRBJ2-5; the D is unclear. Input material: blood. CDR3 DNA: TGTGCCAGCAGGGCTGCCTCTACGCGCCACCCGAGCTTC. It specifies CASRAASTRHPSF. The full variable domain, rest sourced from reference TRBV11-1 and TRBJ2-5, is EAEVAQSPRYKITEKSQAVAFWCDPISGHATLYWYRQILGQGPELLVQFQDESVVDDSQLPKDRFSAERLKGVDSTLKIQPAELGDSAMYLCASRAASTRHPSFGPGTRLLVL.